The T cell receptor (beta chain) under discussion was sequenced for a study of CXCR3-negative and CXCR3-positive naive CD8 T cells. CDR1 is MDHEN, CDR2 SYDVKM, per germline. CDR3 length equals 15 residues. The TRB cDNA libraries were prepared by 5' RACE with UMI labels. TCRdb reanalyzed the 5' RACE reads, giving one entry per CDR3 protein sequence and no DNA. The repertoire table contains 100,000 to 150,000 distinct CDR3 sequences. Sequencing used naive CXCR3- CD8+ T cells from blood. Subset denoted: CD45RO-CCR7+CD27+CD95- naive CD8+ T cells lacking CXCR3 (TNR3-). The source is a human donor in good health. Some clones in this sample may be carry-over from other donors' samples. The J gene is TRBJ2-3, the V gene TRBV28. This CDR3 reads CASSLVTDRGDTQYF.